Presented here are 9 T cell receptor beta chains from one specimen sequenced in a study of T-cell memory formation after mild COVID-19. TCRdb re-called the 5' RACE reads with MiXCR, one entry per CDR3 protein. The sample gives about half a million distinct CDR3 sequences, over 15% of which show up once; about 12% is in the top ten. Sequencing used PBMCs or a T cell subset sorted from them (not recorded which). The receptor set was obtained from an adult woman who had mild COVID-19 (a few samples of this study predate the infection). Cell type and time point are not known.

The table lists this clonotype with a few counts. The chain employs TRBV7-9 and TRBJ2-7, with unresolved D. Germline assignment: CDR1 SEHNR and CDR2 FQNEAQ (reference sequence). Trimming took off 5 bases at V and 2 bases at J, with 10 bases between the two ends. The CDR3 covers 13 residues. DNA for the CDR3: TGTGCCAGCAGCGCGGCGAGTCCCTACGAGCAGTACTTC. Its translation is CASSAASPYEQYF.

This clonotype was seen many times. The chain uses TRBV11-2 and TRBJ2-3; perhaps TRBD1 as D (5 bases). The CDR3 has 16 amino acids. Germline CDR1 reads SGHAT; CDR2 reads FQNNGV. V was trimmed by 6 bases and J by 2 bases, leaving 18 bases between them. The CDR3 spells CASRPGVGLYTDTQYF. The CDR3 DNA follows: TGTGCCAGCAGACCGGGTGTGGGGCTCTACACAGATACGCAGTATTTT.

There are a few counts of this clonotype. The chain uses TRBV7-6 and TRBJ2-7; tentatively, D is TRBD1 (5 bases). Germline V gives CDR1 SGHVS, CDR2 FNYEAQ. The V and J ends lost 1 base and 3 bases respectively, with 10 bases between them. The CDR3 length is 14 residues. CDR3 DNA: TGTGCCAGCAGCTTAGACGAAGGGGTCTACGAGCAGTACTTC. Translating it yields CASSLDEGVYEQYF.

The V and J genes are TRBV7-3 and TRBJ2-2, with TRBD2 identical over 10 bases. The CDR3 runs 18 residues. J gave up 3 bases and V 0 bases, and 7 bases lay outside the gene matches. The V gene's germline CDR1 is SGHTA and CDR2 FQGTGA. In DNA, the CDR3 is TGTGCCAGCAGCTTAACGAGGCCTAGCGGGGGATACACCGGGGAGCTGTTTTTT. Its translation: CASSLTRPSGGYTGELFF.

V usage is TRBV6-6 and J usage is TRBJ2-7; possibly TRBD1 or TRBD2 for D (6 bases each). The germline V and J ends were trimmed by 10 bases and 6 bases, with 19 bases remaining between them. The CDR3 extends over 13 amino acids. Germline V gene data show CDR1 as MNHNY and CDR2 as SVGAGI (reference sequence). Here the CDR3 DNA reads TGTGCCATCCGGGGGCAGGGCGGAGGCGAGCAGTACTTC. It is translated as CAIRGQGGGEQYF.

This sequence joins TRBV6-5 and TRBJ1-5; D is perhaps TRBD1 (6 bases). V was pared by 5 bases and J by 6 bases, with 17 bases between. Germline CDR1 and CDR2: MNHEY and SVGAGI. CDR3 size: 15 residues. The CDR3 sequence is CASSDDRRVGQPQHF. For the CDR3, the DNA is TGTGCCAGCAGTGACGACAGGAGGGTAGGTCAGCCCCAGCATTTT.

This clonotype was counted a few times. CDR3 region: CSGGMGGYEQYF. CDR3 DNA sequence: TGCAGCGGGGGGATGGGCGGCTACGAGCAGTACTTC. V and J are TRBV29-1 and TRBJ2-7; D is possibly TRBD1 or TRBD2 (5 bases each). Germline CDR1 is SQVTM and CDR2 is ANQGSEA. CDR3 length: 12 residues. Trimming took off 7 bases at V and 3 bases at J, with 13 bases between the two ends.

The chain links TRBV29-1 to TRBJ2-1; TRBD2 is a possible D gene (6 bases). Looked up from germline, CDR1 is SQVTM and CDR2 is ANQGSEA. V was shortened by 4 bases and J by 0 bases, with 13 bases between the two germline ends. The CDR3 has 15 amino acids. CDR3 region: CSVVPGVHSYNEQFF. Here the CDR3 DNA reads TGCAGCGTTGTTCCGGGGGTACACTCCTACAATGAGCAGTTCTTC.

This clonotype was observed a handful of times. The V call is TRBV10-3, the J call TRBJ2-7; the D call may be TRBD1 or TRBD2 (7 bases each). The germline V gene encodes CDR1 ENHRY and CDR2 SYGVKD. The CDR3 is made up of 14 amino acids. V lost 8 bases and J lost 0, with 14 bases in between. The CDR3 protein is CAIGEGAISYEQYF. CDR3 sequence (DNA): TGTGCCATCGGGGAGGGGGCAATCTCCTACGAGCAGTACTTC.